This entry describes one T cell receptor (beta chain). From germline, CDR1 is LNHDA and CDR2 SQIVND (reference sequence). CDR3 size: 11 residues. V was pared by 3 bases and J by 5 bases, with 4 bases between. The data were obtained in a study of blood T cell repertoires in COVID-19. Overall study context: Both acute and convalescent COVID-19 samples were obtained from the United States, Italy and Spain. From T cells, B-cell-depleted T cells, or PBMCs came the material, which was cDNA or gDNA.

As originally analysed: Amplification of reference gene primers provided the estimated nucleated cell counts. The assay was immunoSEQ multiplex PCR, and TCRdb's table has in-frame clones only and misses some. V and J calls plus clone size are reproduced from that table; the DNA served to infer D and trimming. The data show about 73,000 clones, approximately 84% seen once. This chain connects TRBV19 to TRBJ1-1; no clear D. The receptor was derived from a human donor in a cohort sampled during active COVID-19. The sample consisted of peripheral blood. The CDR3 DNA follows: TGTGCCAGTAGTATGGAGACTGAAGCTTTCTTT. Protein product: CASSMETEAFF.